Below, 21 T cell receptor beta chains from the same sample are listed, as sequenced in a study of graft-versus-host responses after intestinal transplantation. Data came from immunoSEQ multiplex PCR; TCRdb stores just in-frame clones and leaves some out. The sample has over 65,000 clones; 90% to 95% are singletons. No antigen has been assigned to these receptors. Sequenced here: unstimulated CD4+ T cells sorted from spleen or lymph node cells, sampled before intestinal transplant. These receptors all come from a human donor who received an intestinal transplant.

The gene calls are TRBV6-1 and TRBJ2-1; tentative D call: TRBD2 (5 bases). Per the germline V gene, CDR1 is MNHNS and CDR2 is SASEGT. The V gene lost 2 bases and the J gene lost 0 bases, with 11 bases spanning the gap. The CDR3 is made up of 16 amino acids. Here the CDR3 DNA reads TGTGCCAGCAGTGAATATCCGGGGAGCTCCTACAATGAGCAGTTCTTC. It yields the protein CASSEYPGSSYNEQFF.

The chain carries TRBV5-1 and TRBJ1-3, with D possibly being TRBD1 (5 bases). V lost 0 bases to trimming and J lost 1 base, with 11 bases between them. CDR3 size: 16 residues. Germline lookup yields CDR1 SGHRS and CDR2 YFSETQ. The CDR3 protein is CASSLVGGGSGNTIYF. As DNA, the CDR3 is TGCGCCAGCAGCTTGGTGGGGGGGGGATCTGGAAACACCATATATTTT. The entire variable domain, with the rest obtained from reference TRBV5-1 and TRBJ1-3, is as follows: KAGVTQTPRYLIKTRGQQVTLSCSPISGHRSVSWYQQTPGQGLQFLFEYFSETQRNKGNFPGRFSGRQFSNSRSEMNVSTLELGDSALYLCASSLVGGGSGNTIYFGEGSWLTVV.

The chain employs TRBV5-1 and TRBJ2-7; no clear D. This CDR3 spans 14 amino acids. Germline V gives CDR1 SGHRS, CDR2 YFSETQ. The germline V and J ends were trimmed by 0 bases and 2 bases, with 9 bases remaining between them. CDR3 loop: CASSLDPQTYEQYF. CDR3 nucleotide sequence: TGCGCCAGCAGCTTGGACCCACAAACCTACGAGCAGTACTTC.

The chain couples TRBV4-3 to TRBJ2-3; 10 bases align to TRBD2. The germline CDR1 and CDR2 sequences are LGHNA and YSLEER. The CDR3 extends over 17 amino acids. J lost 2 bases, V lost 1 base, and 6 bases had no gene match. The CDR3 coding sequence is TGCGCCAGCAGCCAAGTCCTAGCGGGGGTATACACAGATACGCAGTATTTT. Its protein product is CASSQVLAGVYTDTQYF.

This chain joins TRBV6-1 and TRBJ2-1; 8 positions match TRBD1. This CDR3 region has 17 residues. V was clipped by 8 bases and J by 0 bases; unmatched bases: 12. Germline loops: CDR1 MNHNS, CDR2 SASEGT. This CDR3 reads CASGGQGSTGSYNEQFF. The CDR3 coding sequence is TGTGCCAGCGGTGGACAGGGTAGTACTGGCTCCTACAATGAGCAGTTCTTC.

This rearrangement joins TRBV7-9 to TRBJ2-1; D remains unclear. CDR1 SEHNR and CDR2 FQNEAQ come from the germline V gene (reference sequence). The CDR3 spans 13 residues. With 5 bases removed from V and 0 bases from J, the gap between germline ends came to 5 bases. The CDR3 protein is CASSRSSYNEQFF. In nucleotides, the CDR3 is TGTGCCAGCAGCCGGAGCTCCTACAATGAGCAGTTCTTC.

V gene TRBV7-2 combines with J gene TRBJ2-5, with TRBD1 matching over 7 bases. V trimming: 1 base; J trimming: 9 bases; junction bases outside the gene matches: 5. CDR1 and CDR2 (germline): SGHTA, FQGNSA. The CDR3 spans 13 residues. CDR3 nucleotide sequence: TGTGCCAGCAGCTTAGGACTCACAGGGGCCCAGTACTTC. Protein: CASSLGLTGAQYF.

This clone was detected only once. The chain is built from TRBV7-8 and TRBJ2-1; 10 bases are shared with TRBD2. Losses at the gene ends were 5 bases for V and 5 bases for J; bases not matched to a gene: 3. Germline CDR1 is SGHVS and CDR2 is FQNEAQ. CDR3 size: 14 residues. The CDR3 region is CASSRLAGDNEQFF. The CDR3 DNA reads TGTGCCAGCAGCCGACTAGCGGGCGACAATGAGCAGTTCTTC. Based on the CDR3 plus reference TRBV7-8 and TRBJ2-1, the full variable domain is GAGVSQSPRYKVAKRGQDVALRCDPISGHVSLFWYQQALGQGPEFLTYFQNEAQLDKSGLPSDRFFAERPEGSVSTLKIQRTQQEDSAVYLCASSRLAGDNEQFFGPGTRLTVL.

The chain couples TRBV7-2 to TRBJ2-7, with D possibly matching TRBD1 (5 bases). Trimming stripped 1 base from V and 2 bases from J, with 12 bases between. Germline-derived CDR1 and CDR2 are SGHTA and FQGNSA. This CDR3 is built from 15 residues. CDR3 amino acids: CASSLGSTAAYEQYF. CDR3 coding DNA: TGTGCCAGCAGCTTAGGCTCGACAGCCGCCTACGAGCAGTACTTC.

This chain uses TRBV30 with TRBJ1-5, with D uncertain. Looked up from germline, CDR1 is GTSNPN and CDR2 is SVGIG (reference sequence). The ends were cut back, 0 bases at V and 7 bases at J, with 16 bases in the middle. The CDR3 contains 15 residues. The CDR3 DNA sequence: TGTGCCTGGAGTGTACGTCGGACTTCAGGACAGCCCCAGCATTTT. This sequence encodes CAWSVRRTSGQPQHF. The whole variable domain, remainder taken from reference TRBV30 and TRBJ1-5, is SQTIHQWPATLVQPVGSPLSLECTVEGTSNPNLYWYRQAAGRGLQLLFYSVGIGQISSEVPQNLSASRPQDRQFILSSKKLLLSDSGFYLCAWSVRRTSGQPQHFGDGTRLSIL.

This clone has just a few counts. The V gene is TRBV19, the J gene TRBJ1-6, with TRBD1 as a possible D gene (6 bases). V lost 3 bases and J 10 bases, leaving 13 bases between the germline ends. From germline, CDR1 is LNHDA and CDR2 SQIVND (reference sequence). The length of the CDR3 is 14 residues. CDR3 bases: TGTGCCAGTAGTATCGTGACAGGAAACTCACCCCTCCACTTT. Translation gives CASSIVTGNSPLHF.

This chain links TRBV18 with TRBJ2-7; no definite D call. Germline V gene lookup returns CDR1 KGHSH and CDR2 LQKENI. Trimming stripped 3 bases from V and 2 bases from J, with 8 bases between. CDR3 size: 13 residues. The CDR3 loop reads CASSPSPTYEQYF. CDR3 DNA sequence: TGTGCCAGCTCACCGTCCCCTACCTACGAGCAGTACTTC.

The V call is TRBV4-3, the J call TRBJ1-2, with 7 bases lining up with TRBD1. The trim removed 4 bases at V and 2 bases at J, leaving 10 bases unmatched. The CDR3 totals 16 residues. Germline V gene sequence: CDR1 LGHNA, CDR2 YSLEER. The CDR3 is CASSPQGVRGNYGYTF. Here the CDR3 DNA reads TGCGCCAGCAGCCCCCAGGGGGTCAGGGGGAACTATGGCTACACCTTC.

The chain has TRBV21-1 and TRBJ1-6; TRBD1, the table's D call, was not compared with the DNA. TRBV21-1 is given as a pseudogene. This CDR3 region has 18 residues. CDR3: CASKPGTGRRAHNSPLHF. As DNA, the CDR3 is TGTGCCAGCAAGCCGGGGACAGGGCGTCGAGCTCATAATTCACCCCTCCACTTT.

The chain joins TRBV11-2 to TRBJ1-1; the D is unclear. The CDR3 sequence is 15 residues long. CDR1 SGHAT and CDR2 FQNNGV come from the germline V gene. V was pared by 0 bases and J by 1 base, with 9 bases between. The CDR3 region has the DNA TGTGCCAGCAGCTTAGACACAGTAACGAACACTGAAGCTTTCTTT. Protein product: CASSLDTVTNTEAFF.

The V and J genes are TRBV19 and TRBJ2-6; no reliable D call. CDR3 length equals 15 residues. CDR1 and CDR2 from the germline V gene are LNHDA and SQIVND (reference sequence). Trimming pared 2 bases from V and 1 base from J, leaving 6 bases between. For the CDR3, the DNA is TGTGCCAGTAGTATAAGAGTGTCTGGGGCCAACGTCCTGACTTTC. This gives the protein CASSIRVSGANVLTF.

There are a few counts of this clone. This chain links TRBV19 with TRBJ1-2, with unresolved D. The CDR3 is 16 residues long. V was cut by 0 bases and J by 4 bases, with 15 bases left in between. Germline CDR1 and CDR2: LNHDA and SQIVND (reference sequence). The CDR3, as DNA: TGTGCCAGTAGTATAGAGGGCAGATTGACGACCTATGGCTACACCTTC. It encodes CASSIEGRLTTYGYTF.

The chain couples TRBV6-1 to TRBJ1-6, with 7 nucleotides matching TRBD1. Germline V gene lookup returns CDR1 MNHNS and CDR2 SASEGT. The V and J ends lost 2 bases and 6 bases, in that order; junction bases with no gene match: 4. The length of the CDR3 is 15 residues. The CDR3 DNA follows: TGTGCCAGCAGTGAAAGGACAGGCTTTAATTCACCCCTCCACTTT. It translates to CASSERTGFNSPLHF.

V usage is TRBV19 and J usage is TRBJ1-2; TRBD1 matches at 9 bases. V lost 4 bases, J lost 0 bases, and 12 bases stayed unmatched. Germline assignment: CDR1 LNHDA and CDR2 SQIVND (reference sequence). The CDR3 consists of 18 residues. CDR3 loop: CASSTQTGGGTTNYGYTF. As DNA, the CDR3 is TGTGCCAGTAGTACGCAAACAGGGGGCGGCACCACTAACTATGGCTACACCTTC.

The chain is built from TRBV7-2 and TRBJ2-7; 8 nucleotides agree with TRBD1. The CDR3 spans 14 residues. Germline V gives CDR1 SGHTA, CDR2 FQGNSA. V was pared by 5 bases and J by 4 bases, with 7 bases of the junction left unmatched. This CDR3 reads CASSGDRGRYEQYF. The CDR3 bases are TGTGCCAGCAGCGGCGACAGGGGAAGGTACGAGCAGTACTTC.

Here the CDR3 reads CASSSDGRGYGYTF. The CDR3 DNA follows: TGTGCCAGCAGCTCGGACGGGAGGGGTTATGGCTACACCTTC. The V gene is TRBV12-1, the J gene TRBJ1-2. TRBV12-1 is a recognized pseudogene. The CDR3 has 14 amino acids.